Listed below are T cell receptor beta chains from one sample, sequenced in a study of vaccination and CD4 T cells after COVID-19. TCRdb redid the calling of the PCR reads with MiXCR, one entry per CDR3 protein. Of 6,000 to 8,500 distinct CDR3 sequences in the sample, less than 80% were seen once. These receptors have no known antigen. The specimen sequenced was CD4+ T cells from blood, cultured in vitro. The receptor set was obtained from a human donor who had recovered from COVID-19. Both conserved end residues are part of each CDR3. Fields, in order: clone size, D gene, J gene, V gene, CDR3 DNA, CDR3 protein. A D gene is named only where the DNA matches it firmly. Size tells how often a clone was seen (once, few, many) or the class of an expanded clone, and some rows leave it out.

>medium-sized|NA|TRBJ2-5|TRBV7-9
TGTGCCAGCAGCTTACTCGCACAAGAGACCCAGTACTTC
CASSLLAQETQYF
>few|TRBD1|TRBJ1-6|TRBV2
TGTGCCAGCGGACGGGACAGCAATTCACCCCTCCACTTT
CASGRDSNSPLHF
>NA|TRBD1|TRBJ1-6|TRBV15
TGTGCCACCAGCAGAGCCAAGGCGGGACAGCATAATTCACCCCTCCACTTT
CATSRAKAGQHNSPLHF
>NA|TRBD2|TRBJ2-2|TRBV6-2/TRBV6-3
TGTGCCAGCACCCTACCCCTAGCGGGGCCCGGGGAGCTGTTTTTT
CASTLPLAGPGELFF
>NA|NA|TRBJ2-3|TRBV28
TGTGCCGCACGTGAAACCCCCTACGAAACGCAGTATTTT
CAARETPYETQYF
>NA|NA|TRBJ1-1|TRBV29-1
TGCAGCACCCGACGAGGGACGAACACTGAAGCTTTCTTT
CSTRRGTNTEAFF
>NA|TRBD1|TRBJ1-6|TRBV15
TGTGCCACCAGCATGGGACAGGACCGGGGAGCACCCCTCCACTTT
CATSMGQDRGAPLHF
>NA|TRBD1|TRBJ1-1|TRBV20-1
TGCAGTGCTAGCGCAGGGGGCACTGAAGCTTTCTTT
CSASAGGTEAFF
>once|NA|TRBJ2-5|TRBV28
TGTGCCAGCATGGAGAGGCAGGCCCTCGGGACCCAGTACTTC
CASMERQALGTQYF
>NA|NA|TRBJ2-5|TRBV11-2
TGTGCCAGCAGCTCTTTACCCCAAGAGACCCAGTACTTC
CASSSLPQETQYF
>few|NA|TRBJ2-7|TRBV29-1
TGCAGCGTCCGCGATATGCCGAGCTCCTACGAGCAGTACTTC
CSVRDMPSSYEQYF
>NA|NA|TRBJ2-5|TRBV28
TGTGCCAGCAGGGTCGGACAGTGGGAAGGGACCCAGTACTTC
CASRVGQWEGTQYF
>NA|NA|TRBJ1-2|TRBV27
TGTGCCAGCAGTTTATCTTGGGGGAGTCAGGACTATGGCTACACCTTC
CASSLSWGSQDYGYTF
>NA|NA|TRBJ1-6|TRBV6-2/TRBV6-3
TGTGCCAGCATTCGGACAGCGACCCCAAATTCACCCCTCCACTTT
CASIRTATPNSPLHF
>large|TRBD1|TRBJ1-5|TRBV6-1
TGTGCCAGCAGCCCAACAGACAGGGGCAACCAGCCCCAGCATTTT
CASSPTDRGNQPQHF
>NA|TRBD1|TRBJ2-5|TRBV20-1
TGCAGTGCAAAGACAGGGGGCGTGGAGACCCAGTACTTC
CSAKTGGVETQYF
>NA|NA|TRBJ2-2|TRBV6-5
TGTGCCAGCAGTTACTATGGGATCAACACCGGGGAGCTGTTTTTT
CASSYYGINTGELFF
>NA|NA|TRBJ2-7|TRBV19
TGTGCCAGTAGTATCGGGGCCTCCTACGAGCAGTACTTC
CASSIGASYEQYF
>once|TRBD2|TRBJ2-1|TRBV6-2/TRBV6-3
TGTGCCAGCAGTTCCCGACTAGCGGGAGCGGGTGAGCAGTTCTTC
CASSSRLAGAGEQFF
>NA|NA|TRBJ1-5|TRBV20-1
TGCAGTGCTGAACCCAGGGGCTTTCGGGCGGGAAATCAGCCCCAGCATTTT
CSAEPRGFRAGNQPQHF
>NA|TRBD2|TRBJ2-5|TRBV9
TGTGCCAGCAGCGTGGGTAGCGGGAGTGCCATGGGGACCCAGTACTTC
CASSVGSGSAMGTQYF
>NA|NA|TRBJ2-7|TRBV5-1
TGCGCCAGCACATACGTCCGAGGAGGGGGTGAGCAGTACTTC
CASTYVRGGGEQYF
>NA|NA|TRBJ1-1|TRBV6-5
TGTGCCAGCAGTTACTCGGGACATCGGGCTGAAGCTTTCTTT
CASSYSGHRAEAFF
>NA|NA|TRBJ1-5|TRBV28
TGTGCCAGCAGTTTCCGCTTTAGGCAGAGCAATCAGCCCCAGCATTTT
CASSFRFRQSNQPQHF